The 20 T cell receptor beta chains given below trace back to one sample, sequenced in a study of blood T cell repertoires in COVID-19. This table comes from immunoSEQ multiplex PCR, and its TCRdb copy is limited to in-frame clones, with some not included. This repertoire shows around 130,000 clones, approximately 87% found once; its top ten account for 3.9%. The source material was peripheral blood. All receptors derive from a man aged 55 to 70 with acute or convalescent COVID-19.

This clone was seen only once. The CDR3 loop is CASLGRGGRSSSYNEQFF. The DNA of the CDR3 is TGTGCCAGCCTAGGGAGGGGGGGTAGGTCGAGCTCCTACAATGAGCAGTTCTTC. The V gene is TRBV19, the J gene TRBJ2-1; possibly TRBD2 for D (7 bases). The CDR3 runs to 18 residues. V was pared by 9 bases and J by 0 bases, with 24 bases between. CDR1 is LNHDA and CDR2 is SQIVND in the germline V gene (reference sequence).

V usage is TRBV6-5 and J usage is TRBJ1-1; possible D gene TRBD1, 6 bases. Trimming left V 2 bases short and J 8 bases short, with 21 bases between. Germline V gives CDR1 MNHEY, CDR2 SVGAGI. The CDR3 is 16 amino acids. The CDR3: CASSYPTGLGRLEAFF. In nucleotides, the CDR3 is TGTGCCAGCAGTTACCCGACAGGACTGGGTAGGTTAGAAGCTTTCTTT.

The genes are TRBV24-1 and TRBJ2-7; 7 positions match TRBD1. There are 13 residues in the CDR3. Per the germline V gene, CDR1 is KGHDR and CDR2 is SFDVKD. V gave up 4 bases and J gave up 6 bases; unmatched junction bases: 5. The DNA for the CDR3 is TGTGCCACCAGTGAGACACCAGGGGGCGAGCAGTACTTC. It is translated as CATSETPGGEQYF.

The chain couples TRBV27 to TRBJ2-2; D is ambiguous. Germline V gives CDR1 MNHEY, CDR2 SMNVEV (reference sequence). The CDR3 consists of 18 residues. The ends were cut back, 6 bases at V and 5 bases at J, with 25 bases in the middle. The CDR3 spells CASSPPDSSRLKTGELFF. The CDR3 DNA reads TGTGCCAGCAGCCCTCCCGACTCCTCCCGGCTGAAAACCGGGGAGCTGTTTTTT.

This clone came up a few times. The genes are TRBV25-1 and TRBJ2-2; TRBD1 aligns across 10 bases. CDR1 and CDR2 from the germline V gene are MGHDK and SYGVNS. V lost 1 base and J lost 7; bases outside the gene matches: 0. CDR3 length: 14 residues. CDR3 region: CASSEWTGGGELFF. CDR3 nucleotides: TGTGCCAGCAGTGAATGGACAGGGGGCGGGGAGCTGTTTTTT.

The CDR3: CASSLAARNNSPLHF. The CDR3 DNA reads as TGTGCCAGCAGCTTAGCAGCCCGAAATAATTCACCCCTCCACTTT. The V gene is TRBV7-2, the J gene TRBJ1-6; D is uncertain. CDR3 size: 15 residues. The germline V and J ends were trimmed by 0 bases and 5 bases, with 8 bases remaining between them. Germline V gene sequence: CDR1 SGHTA, CDR2 FQGNSA.

The CDR3 loop is CASSPRHDNSPLHF. CDR3 nucleotides: TGTGCCAGCAGCCCGAGACATGATAATTCACCCCTCCACTTT. The chain has TRBV3-1 (or the pseudogene TRBV3-2) and TRBJ1-6; D gene uncertain. Germline V gives CDR1 LGHDT, CDR2 YNNKEL (reference sequence). Trimming stripped 4 bases from V and 5 bases from J, with 9 bases between. The CDR3 contains 14 residues.

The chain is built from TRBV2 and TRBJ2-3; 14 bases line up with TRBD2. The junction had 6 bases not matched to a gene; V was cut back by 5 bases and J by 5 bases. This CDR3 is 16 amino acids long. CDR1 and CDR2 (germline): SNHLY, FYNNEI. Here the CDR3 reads CASSWGLAGARDTQYF. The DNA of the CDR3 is TGTGCCAGCAGTTGGGGACTAGCGGGAGCCAGAGATACGCAGTATTTT.

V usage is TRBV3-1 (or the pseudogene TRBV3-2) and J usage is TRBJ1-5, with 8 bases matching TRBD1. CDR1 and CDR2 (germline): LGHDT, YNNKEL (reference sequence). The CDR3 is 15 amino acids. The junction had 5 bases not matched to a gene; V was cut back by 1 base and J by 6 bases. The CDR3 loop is CASSQGRGQGQPQHF. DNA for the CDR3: TGTGCCAGCAGCCAAGGCAGGGGGCAGGGTCAGCCCCAGCATTTT.

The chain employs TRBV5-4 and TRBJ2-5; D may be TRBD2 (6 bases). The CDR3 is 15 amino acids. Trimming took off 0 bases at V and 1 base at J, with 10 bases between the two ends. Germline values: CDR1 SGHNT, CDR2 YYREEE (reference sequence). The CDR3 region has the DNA TGTGCCAGCAGCTTGGACGTTAGCGGCCAAGAGACCCAGTACTTC. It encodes CASSLDVSGQETQYF.

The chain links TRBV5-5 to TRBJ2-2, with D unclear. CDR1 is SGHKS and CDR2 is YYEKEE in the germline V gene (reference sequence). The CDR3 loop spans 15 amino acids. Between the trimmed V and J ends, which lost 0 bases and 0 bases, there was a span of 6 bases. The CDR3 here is CASSLARANTGELFF. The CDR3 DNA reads TGTGCCAGCAGCTTGGCCCGCGCGAACACCGGGGAGCTGTTTTTT.

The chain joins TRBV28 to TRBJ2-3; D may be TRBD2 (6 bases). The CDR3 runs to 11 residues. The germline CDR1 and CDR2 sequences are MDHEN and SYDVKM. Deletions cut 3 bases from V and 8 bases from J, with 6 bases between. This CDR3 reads CASSFGGTQYF. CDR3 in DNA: TGTGCCAGCAGTTTCGGGGGTACGCAGTATTTT.

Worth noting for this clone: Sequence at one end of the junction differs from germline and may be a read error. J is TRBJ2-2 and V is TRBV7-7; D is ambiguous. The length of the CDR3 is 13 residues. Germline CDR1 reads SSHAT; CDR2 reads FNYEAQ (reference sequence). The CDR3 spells CASSLKLAGELFF. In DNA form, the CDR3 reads TGTGCTAGCAGCTTAAAGCTAGCCGGGGAGCTGTTTTTT.

CDR3 region: CASSQGTGARTDTQYF. Written as DNA, the CDR3 is TGTGCCAGCAGTCAGGGGACAGGGGCCCGCACAGATACGCAGTATTTT. The V gene is TRBV27, the J gene TRBJ2-3; 10 bases align to TRBD1. Trimming removed 5 bases from V and 1 base from J; junction bases left unmatched: 6. The CDR3 length is 16 residues. Germline V gene sequence: CDR1 MNHEY, CDR2 SMNVEV (reference sequence).

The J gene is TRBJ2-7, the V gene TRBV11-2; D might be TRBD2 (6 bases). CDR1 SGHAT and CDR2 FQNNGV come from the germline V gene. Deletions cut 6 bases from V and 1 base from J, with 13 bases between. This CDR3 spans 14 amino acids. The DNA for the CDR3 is TGTGCCAGCAGTTACTTAGCGGAATCCTACGAGCAGTACTTC. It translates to CASSYLAESYEQYF.

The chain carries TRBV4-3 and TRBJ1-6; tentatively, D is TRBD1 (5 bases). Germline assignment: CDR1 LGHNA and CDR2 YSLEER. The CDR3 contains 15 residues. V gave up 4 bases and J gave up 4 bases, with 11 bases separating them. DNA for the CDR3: TGCGCCAGCAGCCTGGGACGGGAGTATAATTCACCCCTCCACTTT. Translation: CASSLGREYNSPLHF.

CDR3 residues: CASSEDRGATEAFF. The CDR3 DNA reads as TGTGCCAGCAGTGAAGACAGGGGGGCCACTGAAGCTTTCTTT. J is TRBJ1-1 and V is TRBV2; 8 bases line up with TRBD1. Germline assignment: CDR1 SNHLY and CDR2 FYNNEI. Trimming removed 1 base from V and 4 bases from J; junction bases left unmatched: 2. The CDR3 has 14 residues.

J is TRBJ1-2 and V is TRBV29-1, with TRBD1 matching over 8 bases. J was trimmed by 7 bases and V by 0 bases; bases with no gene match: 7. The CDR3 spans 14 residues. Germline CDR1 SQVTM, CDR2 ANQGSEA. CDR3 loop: CSVEDRQGARGYTF. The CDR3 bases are TGCAGCGTTGAAGATCGCCAGGGGGCTCGTGGCTACACCTTC.

The CDR3 loop is CASSYSRGRAVGEQFF. CDR3 nucleotides: TGTGCCAGCAGTTACTCTAGGGGCAGGGCAGTCGGTGAGCAGTTCTTC. V is TRBV6-6 and J is TRBJ2-1; tentative D call: TRBD1 (5 bases). V was clipped by 0 bases and J by 9 bases, with 18 bases between them. The CDR3 extends over 16 amino acids. CDR1 and CDR2 from the germline V gene are MNHNY and SVGAGI (reference sequence).

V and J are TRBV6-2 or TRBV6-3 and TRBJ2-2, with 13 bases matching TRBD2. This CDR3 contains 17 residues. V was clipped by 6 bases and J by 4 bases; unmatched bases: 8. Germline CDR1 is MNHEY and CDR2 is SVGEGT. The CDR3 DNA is TGTGCCAGCAGCCTACTAGCGGGAGGGCCAGTCACCGGGGAGCTGTTTTTT. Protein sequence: CASSLLAGGPVTGELFF.